Following are 21 T cell receptor beta chains from one sample sequenced in a study of T cell changes during pregnancy in multiple sclerosis (dated by TCRdb to the late 2010s). The protocol used for the library was the immunoSEQ multiplex PCR assay. Entries here come from immuneACCESS through TCRdb and include only in-frame sequences with V and J called. Some clones fail to appear in such tables; in the studies checked, an unresolved V gene covers under half of the shortfall, and the cause of the remainder is unknown. The sample data list around 75,000 clones, and roughly 90% of these were observed just once. The ten largest clonotypes hold around 0.3% of the sample. The specimen was CD4+ T cells from peripheral blood mononuclear cells, collected in the third trimester of pregnancy. These receptors originate from a female donor in good health, enrolled as a control in a pregnancy study.

The chain links TRBV5-1 to TRBJ2-5, with D possibly being TRBD1 (6 bases). The germline V and J ends were trimmed by 3 bases and 5 bases, with 14 bases remaining between them. Germline CDR1 and CDR2: SGHRS and YFSETQ. The CDR3 runs 14 residues. CDR3 residues: CASSSSYREETQYF. The DNA of the CDR3 is TGCGCCAGCAGCTCATCCTACAGGGAGGAGACCCAGTACTTC. The complete variable domain, with remaining parts taken from reference TRBV5-1 and TRBJ2-5, reads KAGVTQTPRYLIKTRGQQVTLSCSPISGHRSVSWYQQTPGQGLQFLFEYFSETQRNKGNFPGRFSGRQFSNSRSEMNVSTLELGDSALYLCASSSSYREETQYFGPGTRLLVL.

J is TRBJ2-7 and V is TRBV29-1; 10 bases line up with TRBD1. The CDR3 totals 13 residues. Germline assignment: CDR1 SQVTM and CDR2 ANQGSEA. Trimming removed 4 bases from V and 4 bases from J; junction bases left unmatched: 4. In DNA form, the CDR3 reads TGCAGCGTTGCAGTGGGACAGGGGTACGAGCAGTACTTC. Protein product: CSVAVGQGYEQYF.

The V gene is TRBV7-9, the J gene TRBJ2-2, with TRBD2 identical over 12 bases. There are 16 residues in the CDR3. CDR1 and CDR2 (germline): SEHNR, FQNEAQ (reference sequence). V dropped 3 bases and J dropped 3; count of bases not matched to a gene: 2. The CDR3 sequence is CASSLTSGGDTGELFF. The CDR3 coding sequence is TGTGCCAGCAGCTTGACTAGCGGGGGAGACACCGGGGAGCTGTTTTTT.

The V gene is TRBV5-4, the J gene TRBJ1-1; 8 bases align to TRBD1. Germline CDR1 and CDR2: SGHNT and YYREEE (reference sequence). The CDR3 extends over 13 amino acids. Germline trimming cut 4 bases from V and 4 bases from J; bases unmatched to any gene: 3. The CDR3 protein is CASSTQGGTEAFF. In DNA, the CDR3 is TGTGCCAGCAGCACACAGGGGGGCACTGAAGCTTTCTTT.

The rearrangement links TRBV29-1 to TRBJ1-1; 7 bases line up with TRBD1. Germline V gene lookup returns CDR1 SQVTM and CDR2 ANQGSEA. With 5 bases clipped from V and 11 bases from J, the junction kept 14 bases outside the gene matches. The CDR3 totals 13 residues. The CDR3 is CSVYSLTGVRAFF. CDR3 bases: TGCAGCGTTTATTCTCTTACAGGGGTCCGGGCTTTCTTT.

The chain is built from TRBV30 and TRBJ1-5, with 8 bases that match TRBD1. Looked up from germline, CDR1 is GTSNPN and CDR2 is SVGIG (reference sequence). The CDR3 covers 14 residues. J gave up 3 bases and V 6 bases, and 7 bases lay outside the gene matches. CDR3 region: CACQGQALNQPQHF. The CDR3 region has the DNA TGTGCCTGCCAGGGACAGGCGCTCAATCAGCCCCAGCATTTT.

CDR3 loop: CASSPGTGSFEQYF. In nucleotides, the CDR3 is TGCGCCAGCAGCCCCGGGACAGGGTCTTTCGAGCAGTACTTC. The rearrangement uses TRBV5-1 and TRBJ2-7, with 9 bases identical to TRBD1. Trimming cost V 4 bases and J 6 bases; bases outside gene matches: 8. In germline, CDR1 is SGHRS, CDR2 YFSETQ. This CDR3 has 14 amino acids.

The chain recombines TRBV6-5 with TRBJ2-7; 8 positions match TRBD1. This CDR3 contains 14 residues. Germline V gene data show CDR1 as MNHEY and CDR2 as SVGAGI. Trimming removed 5 bases from V and 0 bases from J; junction bases left unmatched: 3. DNA of the CDR3: TGTGCCAGCAGTCGGACAGGGTTCTCCTACGAGCAGTACTTC. Translation: CASSRTGFSYEQYF.

This rearrangement joins TRBV7-9 to TRBJ2-7; TRBD1 might be the D (5 bases). Trimming removed 5 bases from V and 4 bases from J, with 15 bases in between. Per germline, CDR1 SEHNR and CDR2 FQNEAQ (reference sequence). The CDR3 consists of 14 residues. The CDR3 here is CASSPYGALYEQYF. The CDR3 coding sequence is TGTGCCAGCAGCCCTTATGGGGCTTTATACGAGCAGTACTTC.

This clone has only a few counts. The chain is built from TRBV7-9 and TRBJ1-1; 7 bases line up with TRBD1. J gave up 2 bases and V 3 bases, and 3 bases lay outside the gene matches. Germline V gene sequence: CDR1 SEHNR, CDR2 FQNEAQ (reference sequence). This CDR3 is built from 14 residues. The CDR3 bases are TGTGCCAGCAGCTTGGGACAGCAAAACACTGAAGCTTTCTTT. Residues: CASSLGQQNTEAFF. Full variable domain (rest looked up from reference TRBV7-9 and TRBJ1-1): DTGVSQNPRHKITKRGQNVTFRCDPISEHNRLYWYRQTLGQGPEFLTYFQNEAQLEKSRLLSDRFSAERPKGSFSTLEIQRTEQGDSAMYLCASSLGQQNTEAFFGQGTRLTVV.

The rearrangement uses TRBV6-6 and TRBJ1-4, with TRBD1 identical over 7 bases. CDR1 and CDR2 from the germline V gene are MNHNY and SVGAGI (reference sequence). Unmatched junction bases numbered 8, after V lost 6 bases and J lost 10 bases. The CDR3 runs to 13 residues. Written as DNA, the CDR3 is TGTGCCAGCAGGCTTGGACAGGATGGAAAACTGTTTTTT. Protein: CASRLGQDGKLFF.

V gene TRBV5-1 combines with J gene TRBJ1-4, with D uncertain. The V end lost 4 bases, the J end lost 4 bases, and 11 bases lay between the germline ends. The CDR3 consists of 14 residues. Per the germline V gene, CDR1 is SGHRS and CDR2 is YFSETQ. CDR3 loop: CASSVGSVNEKLFF. CDR3 DNA: TGCGCCAGCAGCGTCGGGAGCGTTAATGAAAAACTGTTTTTT. Based on the CDR3 plus reference TRBV5-1 and TRBJ1-4, the full variable domain is KAGVTQTPRYLIKTRGQQVTLSCSPISGHRSVSWYQQTPGQGLQFLFEYFSETQRNKGNFPGRFSGRQFSNSRSEMNVSTLELGDSALYLCASSVGSVNEKLFFGSGTQLSVL.

The chain joins TRBV19 to TRBJ1-2; 10 nucleotides align to TRBD1. Germline CDR1 and CDR2: LNHDA and SQIVND (reference sequence). J lost 7 bases, V lost 3 bases, and 5 bases had no gene match. This CDR3 has 14 amino acids. CDR3: CASSIGTGAGGYTF. The CDR3 nucleotides read TGTGCCAGTAGTATTGGGACAGGGGCAGGTGGCTACACCTTC.

The V call is TRBV5-1, the J call TRBJ2-1; D may be TRBD1 (5 bases). The ends were cut back, 1 base at V and 3 bases at J, with 11 bases in the middle. CDR3 length: 15 amino acids. CDR1 and CDR2 from the germline V gene are SGHRS and YFSETQ. The CDR3 region is CASSLSGQNYNEQFF. The CDR3 DNA sequence: TGCGCCAGCAGCTTGTCCGGACAAAACTACAATGAGCAGTTCTTC.

The chain carries TRBV7-2 and TRBJ2-3; 9 positions agree with TRBD2. The CDR3 loop spans 17 amino acids. After removal of 0 bases from V and 1 base from J, the junction contained 5 bases not matched to a gene. Per the germline V gene, CDR1 is SGHTA and CDR2 is FQGNSA. CDR3 sequence reads: CASSLARAGGGTDTQYF. The CDR3 DNA follows: TGTGCCAGCAGCTTAGCGCGAGCGGGGGGAGGCACAGATACGCAGTATTTT.

The rearrangement joins TRBV4-2 to TRBJ2-4; the D gene is possibly TRBD1 (6 bases). Trimming removed 0 bases from V and 6 bases from J, with 12 bases in between. The germline V gene has CDR1 LGHNA and CDR2 YNFKEQ. The CDR3 contains 15 residues. The CDR3 spells CASSQETGPRNIQYF. The CDR3 DNA sequence: TGTGCCAGCAGCCAAGAGACAGGACCCAGAAACATTCAGTACTTC.

The CDR3 nucleotides read TGTGCCAGTAGTATCCTTCACAGGAGAATCTCTGGGGCCAACGTCCTGACTTTC. Translating gives CASSILHRRISGANVLTF. This chain links TRBV19 with TRBJ2-6; D might be TRBD1 (5 bases). The length of the CDR3 is 18 residues. Deletions cut 3 bases from V and 0 bases from J, with 15 bases between. CDR1 LNHDA and CDR2 SQIVND come from the germline V gene (reference sequence).

V and J are TRBV9 and TRBJ2-1, with a possible D match to TRBD2 (7 bases). Deletions cut 2 bases from V and 7 bases from J, with 10 bases between. From germline, CDR1 is SGDLS and CDR2 YYNGEE. The CDR3 contains 13 residues. The CDR3, as DNA: TGTGCCAGCAGCGTGGGGGGGCGTAATGAGCAGTTCTTC. Translated, it gives CASSVGGRNEQFF.

The chain has TRBV7-9 and TRBJ1-1, with 7 nucleotides matching TRBD1. This CDR3 spans 14 amino acids. V was pared by 5 bases and J by 1 base, with 4 bases of the junction left unmatched. The germline CDR1 and CDR2 sequences are SEHNR and FQNEAQ (reference sequence). In DNA form, the CDR3 reads TGTGCCAGCAGCGCAGGGGGTCGGAACACTGAAGCTTTCTTT. Protein sequence: CASSAGGRNTEAFF. The variable domain in full, completed from reference TRBV7-9 and TRBJ1-1, reads DTGVSQNPRHKITKRGQNVTFRCDPISEHNRLYWYRQTLGQGPEFLTYFQNEAQLEKSRLLSDRFSAERPKGSFSTLEIQRTEQGDSAMYLCASSAGGRNTEAFFGQGTRLTVV.

The chain recombines TRBV7-2 with TRBJ1-3, with TRBD1 as a possible D gene (6 bases). V was cut by 3 bases and J by 3 bases, with 18 bases left in between. CDR3 length: 17 amino acids. Germline-derived CDR1 and CDR2 are SGHTA and FQGNSA. CDR3 in amino acids: CASSFQSSGAGGNTIYF. CDR3 in DNA: TGTGCCAGCAGCTTCCAGTCCTCAGGGGCCGGTGGAAACACCATATATTTT.

A few counts support this clone. The chain has TRBV13 and TRBJ1-4, with 7 bases lining up with TRBD1. Germline trimming cut 4 bases from V and 1 base from J; bases unmatched to any gene: 6. Germline V CDR1 and CDR2: PRHDT, FYEKMQ (reference sequence). The length of the CDR3 is 16 residues. Here the CDR3 reads CASSYRGVKTNEKLFF. The CDR3, as DNA: TGTGCCAGCAGCTACAGGGGAGTGAAAACTAATGAAAAACTGTTTTTT.